This T cell receptor beta chain emerged from a study of T cell responses to AZD1222 COVID-19 vaccine. As for this clone: What it binds is not known.

Whole-study findings and limits: In all cases, repertoires were sampled only after the peak T cell response.

CDR3 size: 16 residues. V gave up 4 bases and J gave up 1 base; unmatched junction bases: 7. CDR1 SGHNT and CDR2 YENEEA come from the germline V gene. Clones were read by immunoSEQ multiplex PCR, and TCRdb kept only the in-frame ones, dropping some. Seen here are around 140,000 clones, approximately 92% observed once, and the top ten hold about 5.5%. The TCR sequence derives from an adult in good health. The material sequenced was peripheral blood, taken on day 0 of AZD1222 vaccination. The genes are TRBV11-3 and TRBJ2-1; 7 bases agree with TRBD2. The CDR3 is CASSSRGSGSYNEQFF. CDR3 coding DNA: TGTGCCAGCAGCTCCCGAGGTAGCGGGTCCTACAATGAGCAGTTCTTC. The complete variable domain, with remaining parts taken from reference TRBV11-3 and TRBJ2-1, reads EAGVVQSPRYKIIEKKQPVAFWCNPISGHNTLYWYLQNLGQGPELLIRYENEEAVDDSQLPKDRFSAERLKGVDSTLKIQPAELGDSAVYLCASSSRGSGSYNEQFFGPGTRLTVL.